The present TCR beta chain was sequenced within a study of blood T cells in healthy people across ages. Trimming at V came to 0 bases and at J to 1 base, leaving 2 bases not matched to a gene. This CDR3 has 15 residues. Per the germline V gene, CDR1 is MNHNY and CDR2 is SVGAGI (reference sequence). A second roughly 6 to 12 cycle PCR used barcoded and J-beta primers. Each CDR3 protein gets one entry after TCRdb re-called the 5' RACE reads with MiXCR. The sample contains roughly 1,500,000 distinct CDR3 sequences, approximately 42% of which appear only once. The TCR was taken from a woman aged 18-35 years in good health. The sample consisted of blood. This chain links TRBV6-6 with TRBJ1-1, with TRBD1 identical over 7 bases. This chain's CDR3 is CASSYSRQGNTEAFF. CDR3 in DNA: TGTGCCAGCAGTTACTCGAGACAGGGGAACACTGAAGCTTTCTTT.